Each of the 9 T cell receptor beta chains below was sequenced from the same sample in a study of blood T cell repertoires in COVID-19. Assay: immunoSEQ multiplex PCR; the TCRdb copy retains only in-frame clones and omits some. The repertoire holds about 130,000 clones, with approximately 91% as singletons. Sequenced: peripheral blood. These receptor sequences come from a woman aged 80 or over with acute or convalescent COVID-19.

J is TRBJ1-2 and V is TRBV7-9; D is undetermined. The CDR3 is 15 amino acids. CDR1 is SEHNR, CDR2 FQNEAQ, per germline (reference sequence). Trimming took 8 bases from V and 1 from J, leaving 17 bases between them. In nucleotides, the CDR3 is TGTGCCAGCGATAACGCGCGGGGTCATAACTATGGCTACACCTTC. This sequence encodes CASDNARGHNYGYTF.

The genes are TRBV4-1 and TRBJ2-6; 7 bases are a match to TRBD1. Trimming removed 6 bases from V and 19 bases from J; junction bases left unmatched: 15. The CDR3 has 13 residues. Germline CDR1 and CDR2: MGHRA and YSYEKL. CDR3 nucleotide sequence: TGCGCCAGCAGTAAAGTTTTAGAAACAGGGGTAACTTTC. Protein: CASSKVLETGVTF.

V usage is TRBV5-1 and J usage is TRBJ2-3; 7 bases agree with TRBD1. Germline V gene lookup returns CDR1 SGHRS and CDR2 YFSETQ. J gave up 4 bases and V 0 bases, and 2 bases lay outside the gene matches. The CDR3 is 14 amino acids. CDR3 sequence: CASSLGQGSDTQYF. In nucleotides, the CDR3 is TGCGCCAGCAGCTTGGGACAGGGATCAGATACGCAGTATTTT.

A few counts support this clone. CDR3 region: CASSLGAGVSYNEQFF. The CDR3 DNA is TGCGCCAGCAGCTTGGGGGCGGGAGTCTCTTACAATGAGCAGTTCTTC. The chain is built from TRBV5-1 and TRBJ2-1; TRBD2 matches at 7 bases. With 0 bases clipped from V and 4 bases from J, the junction kept 7 bases outside the gene matches. The CDR3 extends over 16 amino acids. The V gene's germline CDR1 is SGHRS and CDR2 YFSETQ.

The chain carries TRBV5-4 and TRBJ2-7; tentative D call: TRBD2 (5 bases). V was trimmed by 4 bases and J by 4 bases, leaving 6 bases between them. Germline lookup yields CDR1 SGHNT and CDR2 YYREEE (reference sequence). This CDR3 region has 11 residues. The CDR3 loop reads CASSRGYEQYF. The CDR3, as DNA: TGTGCCAGCAGCCGGGGTTACGAGCAGTACTTC.

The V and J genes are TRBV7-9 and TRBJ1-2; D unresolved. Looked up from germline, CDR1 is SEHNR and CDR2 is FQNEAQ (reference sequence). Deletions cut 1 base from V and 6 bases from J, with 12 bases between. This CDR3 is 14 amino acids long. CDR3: CASSLVAGENGYTF. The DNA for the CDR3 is TGTGCCAGCAGCTTAGTGGCGGGAGAGAATGGCTACACCTTC.

This chain's CDR3 is CASSKFPLQGFNSPLHF. CDR3 coding DNA: TGTGCCAGCAGTAAATTCCCGCTACAGGGTTTTAATTCACCCCTCCACTTT. The chain uses TRBV27 and TRBJ1-6; D might be TRBD1 (6 bases). CDR1 and CDR2 (germline): MNHEY, SMNVEV (reference sequence). CDR3 size: 17 residues. Between the trimmed V and J ends, which lost 5 bases and 6 bases, there was a span of 20 bases.

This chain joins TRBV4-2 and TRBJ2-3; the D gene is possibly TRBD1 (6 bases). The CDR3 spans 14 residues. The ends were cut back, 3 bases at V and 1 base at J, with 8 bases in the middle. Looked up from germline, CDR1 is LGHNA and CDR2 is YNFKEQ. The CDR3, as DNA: TGTGCCAGCAGCCAGGGGGCACGCACAGATACGCAGTATTTT. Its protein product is CASSQGARTDTQYF.

CDR3 bases: TGCAGCGTTCCGGGACAGGGGGCAGTTAACTATGGCTACACCTTC. Translating it yields CSVPGQGAVNYGYTF. The chain is built from TRBV29-1 and TRBJ1-2; 12 nucleotides line up with TRBD1. Germline V gene lookup returns CDR1 SQVTM and CDR2 ANQGSEA. After removal of 5 bases from V and 1 base from J, the junction contained 5 bases not matched to a gene. CDR3 length: 15 amino acids.